The 25 T cell receptor beta chains in this list originate from one sample, sequenced in a study of blood T cell repertoires in COVID-19. This table comes from immunoSEQ multiplex PCR, and its TCRdb copy is limited to in-frame clones, with some not included. The sample records under 85,000 clones, roughly four fifths being singletons. Sample: peripheral blood. These receptor sequences come from a man over 45 with acute or convalescent COVID-19.

The gene calls are TRBV3-1 (or the pseudogene TRBV3-2) and TRBJ1-2, with D possibly being TRBD1 (6 bases). The germline CDR1 and CDR2 sequences are LGHDT and YNNKEL (reference sequence). The germline V and J ends were trimmed by 6 bases and 7 bases, with 21 bases remaining between them. The CDR3 covers 15 residues. The CDR3 nucleotides are TGTGCCAGCAGTCGTACACAGGGCAGCGCGGGTGGCTACACCTTC. It translates to CASSRTQGSAGGYTF.

V and J are TRBV5-1 and TRBJ1-5; D is uncertain. The CDR3 spans 15 residues. The V and J ends lost 0 bases and 4 bases respectively, with 11 bases between them. Germline V gives CDR1 SGHRS, CDR2 YFSETQ. CDR3 DNA sequence: TGCGCCAGCAGCTTGGAGCCGGGAAGAAATCAGCCCCAGCATTTT. Translating it yields CASSLEPGRNQPQHF.

V is TRBV5-1 and J is TRBJ2-1; no clear D gene. The ends were cut back, 1 base at V and 5 bases at J, with 7 bases in the middle. CDR1 is SGHRS, CDR2 YFSETQ, per germline. The CDR3 totals 13 residues. The CDR3 nucleotides are TGCGCCAGCAGCTTGCGTCAGAACAATGAGCAGTTCTTC. Its translation: CASSLRQNNEQFF. Looking up the rest from reference TRBV5-1 and TRBJ2-1 gives the full variable domain: KAGVTQTPRYLIKTRGQQVTLSCSPISGHRSVSWYQQTPGQGLQFLFEYFSETQRNKGNFPGRFSGRQFSNSRSEMNVSTLELGDSALYLCASSLRQNNEQFFGPGTRLTVL.

The chain recombines TRBV9 with TRBJ1-2, with 8 bases fitting TRBD1. The CDR3 runs 15 residues. Germline-derived CDR1 and CDR2 are SGDLS and YYNGEE. Losses at the gene ends were 10 bases for V and 1 base for J; bases not matched to a gene: 12. CDR3 loop: CAGTTGQGNNYGYTF. In DNA, the CDR3 is TGTGCCGGCACCACTGGACAGGGTAATAACTATGGCTACACCTTC.

This chain joins TRBV11-2 and TRBJ2-3; D unclear. Germline values: CDR1 SGHAT, CDR2 FQNNGV. Between the trimmed V and J ends, which lost 1 base and 0 bases, there was a span of 11 bases. The length of the CDR3 is 16 residues. The CDR3 DNA is TGTGCCAGCAGCTTAGGTCCCGTTACTAGCACAGATACGCAGTATTTT. This encodes CASSLGPVTSTDTQYF.

The chain joins TRBV28 to TRBJ1-4; D remains ambiguous. Germline V gene data show CDR1 as MDHEN and CDR2 as SYDVKM. Trimming removed 5 bases at V and 3 bases at J, with 10 bases between. This CDR3 comprises 14 residues. CDR3 DNA: TGTGCCAGCAGTCCCCCGGTTGCTAATGAAAAACTGTTTTTT. It translates to CASSPPVANEKLFF.

This clone was seen just once. The V call is TRBV5-4, the J call TRBJ2-6; D is uncertain. The CDR3 runs to 17 residues. Germline V lookup: CDR1 SGHNT, CDR2 YYREEE (reference sequence). Trimming took off 1 base at V and 0 bases at J, with 11 bases between the two ends. CDR3 amino acids: CASSLQNTFSGANVLTF. In nucleotides, the CDR3 is TGTGCCAGCAGCTTGCAAAACACATTCTCTGGGGCCAACGTCCTGACTTTC.

This rearrangement joins TRBV19 to TRBJ1-2; 8 nucleotides line up with TRBD1. There are 13 residues in the CDR3. Germline CDR1 is LNHDA and CDR2 is SQIVND (reference sequence). The J segment lost 3 bases and the V segment lost 7 bases, leaving 4 bases of the junction unmatched. The CDR3 DNA is TGTGCCAGTAACCCGGGACAGGACTATGGCTACACCTTC. Its translation: CASNPGQDYGYTF.

V usage is TRBV2 and J usage is TRBJ2-1; weak D call: TRBD2 (5 bases). The germline V and J ends were trimmed by 2 bases and 4 bases, with 9 bases remaining between them. CDR1 and CDR2 from the germline V gene are SNHLY and FYNNEI. CDR3 length: 14 amino acids. The CDR3 coding sequence is TGTGCCAGCAGTGAAAGTGAGGGATACAATGAGCAGTTCTTC. Amino acid sequence: CASSESEGYNEQFF. The whole variable domain, remainder taken from reference TRBV2 and TRBJ2-1, is EPEVTQTPSHQVTQMGQEVILRCVPISNHLYFYWYRQILGQKVEFLVSFYNNEISEKSEIFDDQFSVERPDGSNFTLKIRSTKLEDSAMYFCASSESEGYNEQFFGPGTRLTVL.

J is TRBJ2-3 and V is TRBV19, with D tentatively TRBD1 (6 bases). This CDR3 has 14 residues. CDR1 LNHDA and CDR2 SQIVND come from the germline V gene (reference sequence). Trimming cost V 5 bases and J 2 bases, with 11 bases left between them. The CDR3 bases are TGTGCCAGTAGTCAACAGGGCCTCACAGATACGCAGTATTTT. It encodes CASSQQGLTDTQYF.

The chain couples TRBV25-1 to TRBJ1-1; D is unresolved. Per the germline V gene, CDR1 is MGHDK and CDR2 is SYGVNS. With 4 bases removed from V and 0 bases from J, the gap between germline ends came to 6 bases. This CDR3 contains 13 residues. CDR3 amino acids: CASSGGLNTEAFF. The CDR3 DNA follows: TGTGCCAGCAGTGGAGGATTGAACACTGAAGCTTTCTTT.

In this sample, this clone turned up a few times. This chain links TRBV6-2 or TRBV6-3 with TRBJ1-5, with D maybe TRBD1 (5 bases). Germline V lookup: CDR1 MNHEY, CDR2 SVGEGT. With 2 bases removed from V and 0 bases from J, the gap between germline ends came to 14 bases. There are 17 residues in the CDR3. The DNA of the CDR3 is TGTGCCAGCAGTTACGGGGGGATACTTTATAGCAATCAGCCCCAGCATTTT. It encodes CASSYGGILYSNQPQHF.

V and J are TRBV6-2 or TRBV6-3 and TRBJ2-1; 9 nucleotides agree with TRBD1. CDR3 length: 15 amino acids. J gave up 6 bases and V 2 bases, and 5 bases lay outside the gene matches. The V gene's germline CDR1 is MNHEY and CDR2 SVGEGT. The CDR3 protein is CASSYERQGGNEQFF. CDR3 nucleotide sequence: TGTGCCAGCAGTTACGAGAGACAGGGGGGCAATGAGCAGTTCTTC.

In nucleotides, the CDR3 is TGCGCCAGCAGCCTCGATCCAGGCACAGATACGCAGTATTTT. Its translation is CASSLDPGTDTQYF. The chain is built from TRBV4-3 and TRBJ2-3, with D hard to call. The germline CDR1 and CDR2 sequences are LGHNA and YSLEER. Trimming cost V 4 bases and J 1 base, with 9 bases left between them. CDR3 length equals 14 residues.

This CDR3 is CASSIDASGTSGSTWTEQFF. The CDR3 bases are TGTGCCAGTAGTATAGATGCCTCCGGGACTAGCGGGAGTACATGGACCGAGCAGTTCTTC. V and J are TRBV19 and TRBJ2-1; 14 nucleotides match TRBD2. This CDR3 has 20 amino acids. V lost 0 bases to trimming and J lost 10 bases; unmatched junction nucleotides: 17. CDR1 is LNHDA, CDR2 SQIVND, per germline (reference sequence).

This chain uses TRBV7-9 with TRBJ2-1, with 11 positions matching TRBD1. Germline V gene sequence: CDR1 SEHNR, CDR2 FQNEAQ (reference sequence). The CDR3 loop spans 16 amino acids. Losses at the gene ends were 5 bases for V and 7 bases for J; bases not matched to a gene: 10. CDR3 in amino acids: CASSPNGQGAYNEQFF. CDR3 nucleotides: TGTGCCAGCAGCCCAAACGGACAGGGGGCGTATAATGAGCAGTTCTTC.

The J gene is TRBJ2-1, the V gene TRBV6-5; 11 bases line up with TRBD2. The CDR3 spans 13 residues. V lost 5 bases and J lost 6; bases outside the gene matches: 0. The germline CDR1 and CDR2 sequences are MNHEY and SVGAGI. CDR3 sequence: CASSLAGGNEQFF. The CDR3 DNA reads as TGTGCCAGCAGTCTAGCGGGGGGCAATGAGCAGTTCTTC.

The V call is TRBV29-1, the J call TRBJ2-1, with 8 positions matching TRBD2. The CDR3 is made up of 18 amino acids. J gave up 6 bases and V 6 bases, and 22 bases lay outside the gene matches. Germline CDR1 is SQVTM and CDR2 is ANQGSEA. The CDR3 spells CSVDGTRDGGPGGNEQFF. The CDR3 coding sequence is TGCAGCGTAGACGGGACTAGGGACGGGGGCCCCGGGGGCAATGAGCAGTTCTTC.

The V gene is TRBV10-3, the J gene TRBJ1-1, with 10 bases matching TRBD1. V gave up 1 base and J gave up 6 bases; unmatched junction bases: 5. The germline V gene encodes CDR1 ENHRY and CDR2 SYGVKD. This CDR3 has 15 residues. In nucleotides, the CDR3 is TGTGCCATCAGTGAGTGGGACAGGGGCTCCGCTGAAGCTTTCTTT. It translates to CAISEWDRGSAEAFF.

This clone was seen just once. The chain employs TRBV19 and TRBJ1-4; D ambiguous. The CDR3 is made up of 15 amino acids. The germline V and J ends were trimmed by 6 bases and 0 bases, with 11 bases remaining between them. In germline, CDR1 is LNHDA, CDR2 SQIVND (reference sequence). The CDR3 loop reads CASRLSDATNEKLFF. CDR3 coding DNA: TGTGCCAGTAGACTCAGCGATGCAACTAATGAAAAACTGTTTTTT.

The rearrangement uses TRBV7-2 and TRBJ1-5; tentative D call: TRBD1 (6 bases). The CDR3 totals 13 residues. Trimming pared 1 base from V and 10 bases from J, leaving 11 bases between. Germline V CDR1 and CDR2: SGHTA, FQGNSA. The CDR3 loop is CASSLGPDRPQHF. The CDR3 DNA reads TGTGCCAGCAGCTTAGGCCCGGACAGACCCCAGCATTTT.

For the CDR3, the DNA is TGTGCCAGCAGCACTAGCGGAGGCACAGATACGCAGTATTTT. As protein: CASSTSGGTDTQYF. The chain couples TRBV7-2 to TRBJ2-3; the match to TRBD2 covers 8 bases. This CDR3 is 14 amino acids long. Germline V gives CDR1 SGHTA, CDR2 FQGNSA. J gave up 1 base and V 5 bases, and 2 bases lay outside the gene matches. Looking up the rest from reference TRBV7-2 and TRBJ2-3 gives the full variable domain: GAGVSQSPSNKVTEKGKDVELRCDPISGHTALYWYRQSLGQGLEFLIYFQGNSAPDKSGLPSDRFSAERTGGSVSTLTIQRTQQEDSAVYLCASSTSGGTDTQYFGPGTRLTVL.

The chain couples TRBV14 to TRBJ2-7; no firm D call. The ends were cut back, 0 bases at V and 5 bases at J, with 8 bases in the middle. The CDR3 length is 13 residues. Looked up from germline, CDR1 is SGHDN and CDR2 is FVKESK. The CDR3 region has the DNA TGTGCCAGCAGCCAAGATCCGGTCCACGAGCAGTACTTC. It specifies CASSQDPVHEQYF.

The chain recombines TRBV5-1 with TRBJ2-1; 7 nucleotides line up with TRBD2. Germline V gene lookup returns CDR1 SGHRS and CDR2 YFSETQ. The CDR3 spans 15 residues. V trimming: 0 bases; J trimming: 8 bases; junction bases outside the gene matches: 8. CDR3 sequence reads: CASSLALGGSDEQFF. CDR3 nucleotide sequence: TGCGCCAGCAGCTTGGCCTTGGGGGGGTCTGATGAGCAGTTCTTC. Variable domain in full (rest from reference TRBV5-1 and TRBJ2-1): KAGVTQTPRYLIKTRGQQVTLSCSPISGHRSVSWYQQTPGQGLQFLFEYFSETQRNKGNFPGRFSGRQFSNSRSEMNVSTLELGDSALYLCASSLALGGSDEQFFGPGTRLTVL.

The chain is built from TRBV29-1 and TRBJ1-4, with a tentative D call TRBD1 (5 bases). V was pared by 1 base and J by 8 bases, with 14 bases between. CDR1 SQVTM and CDR2 ANQGSEA come from the germline V gene. The CDR3 contains 14 residues. CDR3 bases: TGCAGCGTTGAAGTCAGGGAACCGTGGGAAAAACTGTTTTTT. Translated: CSVEVREPWEKLFF. The full variable domain, in which reference TRBV29-1 and TRBJ1-4 provide the parts outside the CDR3, is SAVISQKPSRDICQRGTSLTIQCQVDSQVTMMFWYRQQPGQSLTLIATANQGSEATYESGFVIDKFPISRPNLTFSTLTVSNMSPEDSSIYLCSVEVREPWEKLFFGSGTQLSVL.